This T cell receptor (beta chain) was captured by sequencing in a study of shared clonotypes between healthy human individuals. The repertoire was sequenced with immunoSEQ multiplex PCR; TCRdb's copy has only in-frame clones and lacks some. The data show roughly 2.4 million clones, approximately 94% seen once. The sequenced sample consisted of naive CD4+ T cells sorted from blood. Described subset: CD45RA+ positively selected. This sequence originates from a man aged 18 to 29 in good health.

CDR3 nucleotide sequence: TGCGCCAGCAGCCAAGGAGCTGGACTAGCCACAGATACGCAGTATTTT. Protein sequence: CASSQGAGLATDTQYF. This chain links TRBV4-3 with TRBJ2-3; 8 nucleotides line up with TRBD2. Trimming cost V 1 base and J 2 bases; bases outside gene matches: 5. Germline V gene sequence: CDR1 LGHNA, CDR2 YSLEER. The CDR3 totals 16 residues.